This entry features one TCR beta chain sequence. What it binds is unknown. This record comes from a study of post-analysis software for immune sequencing data. Findings and caveats of the study: People with multiple sclerosis had a significantly lower normalized Chao1 diversity than controls did. Included in a set of several TRBV segments more frequent in patients than controls were TRBV5-6, TRBV5-1 and TRBV20-1.

Unique molecular identifiers featured in each of the TCR beta cDNA libraries. T cells numbering 1 to 10 million yielded roughly 0.5 million cDNA molecules. MiXCR, applied by TCRdb to the PCR reads, yields one record per CDR3 protein. The table has about half a million distinct CDR3 sequences, 45% seen once. The CDR3 contains 13 residues. V was trimmed by 5 bases and J by 9 bases, leaving 14 bases between them. The receptor's source is a girl aged 5 to 17 with multiple sclerosis. The source material was blood. The rearrangement uses TRBV12-3 or TRBV12-4 and TRBJ2-1; tentative D call: TRBD1 (8 bases). CDR3 protein: CASSRTGRGEQFF. For the CDR3, the DNA is TGTGCCAGCAGTCGGACAGGGAGGGGTGAGCAGTTCTTC.